These 8 T cell receptor beta chains were sequenced from one sample in a study of shared clonotypes between healthy human individuals. Only in-frame clones appear in the TCRdb table, and some are missing; sequencing was by immunoSEQ multiplex PCR. This sample has 2.3 million or so clones, with just over 90% found just once. Sequencing was done on a sample of naive CD4+ T cells from PBMCs. Subset defined: CD45RA+ positively selected. The receptors stem from a man aged 18-30 years in good health. Some clones in this sample may be carry-over from other donors' samples.

This clone was counted between two and nine times. The CDR3 nucleotides are TGCGCCAGCAGCCAGGGCCCCGTTAATGAAAAACTGTTTTTT. It yields the protein CASSQGPVNEKLFF. The V call is TRBV4-1, the J call TRBJ1-4; D call uncertain. V was trimmed by 3 bases and J by 4 bases, leaving 9 bases between them. CDR3 length: 14 amino acids. The germline CDR1 and CDR2 sequences are MGHRA and YSYEKL.

This clone has just one count. Other DNA sequences of this sample code for an identical CDR3. The CDR3 loop reads CASSRTLNTGELFF. The CDR3 DNA is TGTGCCAGCAGTCGGACACTGAACACCGGGGAGCTGTTTTTT. The genes are TRBV6-5 and TRBJ2-2; TRBD1 might be the D (5 bases). V lost 5 bases, J lost 1 base, and 8 bases lay in between. The germline V gene encodes CDR1 MNHEY and CDR2 SVGAGI. The CDR3 contains 14 residues.

The rearrangement joins TRBV7-3 to TRBJ2-1, with D tentatively TRBD2 (6 bases). Germline lookup yields CDR1 SGHTA and CDR2 FQGTGA. Between the trimmed V and J ends, which lost 0 bases and 4 bases, there was a span of 10 bases. The CDR3 is made up of 15 amino acids. Here the CDR3 reads CASSLTRDGYNEQFF. The CDR3, as DNA: TGTGCCAGCAGCTTAACGCGGGACGGATACAATGAGCAGTTCTTC.

The V call is TRBV6-1, the J call TRBJ2-5; a possible D gene is TRBD2 (8 bases). Germline lookup yields CDR1 MNHNS and CDR2 SASEGT. The V and J ends lost 2 bases and 4 bases respectively, with 20 bases between them. This CDR3 is built from 17 residues. CDR3 sequence (DNA): TGTGCCAGCAGTGAAAGGGGGCAGGTAGCGGGAAGAGAGACCCAGTACTTC. Encoded protein: CASSERGQVAGRETQYF.

The chain carries TRBV9 and TRBJ1-2; D is undetermined. Per germline, CDR1 SGDLS and CDR2 YYNGEE. CDR3 length equals 15 residues. V dropped 3 bases and J dropped 7 bases, with 19 bases sitting between them. The CDR3 coding sequence is TGTGCCAGCAGCGAATTTATGGGGAAAGTAAGTGGCTACACCTTC. It translates to CASSEFMGKVSGYTF.

The chain recombines TRBV2 with TRBJ2-4; D is ambiguous. The V end was cut by 0 bases, the J end by 5 bases, with 11 bases between. The CDR3 contains 15 residues. Germline V CDR1 and CDR2: SNHLY, FYNNEI. The CDR3 loop is CASSEAPVGQNIQYF. Written as DNA, the CDR3 is TGTGCCAGCAGTGAAGCGCCCGTTGGGCAAAACATTCAGTACTTC.

The gene calls are TRBV28 and TRBJ2-2; D call uncertain. V was pared by 5 bases and J by 6 bases, with 13 bases between. The CDR3 length is 14 residues. Germline lookup yields CDR1 MDHEN and CDR2 SYDVKM. CDR3 protein: CASSPLALAGELFF. The DNA of the CDR3 is TGTGCCAGCAGTCCTTTAGCTCTCGCCGGGGAGCTGTTTTTT.

This sequence joins TRBV27 and TRBJ1-4; D is perhaps TRBD1 (6 bases). V shed 5 bases and J shed 8 bases, with 21 bases lying between them. Per germline, CDR1 MNHEY and CDR2 SMNVEV (reference sequence). This CDR3 has 16 amino acids. The CDR3 loop reads CASSPGRGDWKEKLFF. DNA for the CDR3: TGTGCCAGCAGTCCGGGGAGGGGGGACTGGAAAGAAAAACTGTTTTTT. The full variable domain, in which reference TRBV27 and TRBJ1-4 provide the parts outside the CDR3, is EAQVTQNPRYLITVTGKKLTVTCSQNMNHEYMSWYRQDPGLGLRQIYYSMNVEVTDKGDVPEGYKVSRKEKRNFPLILESPSPNQTSLYFCASSPGRGDWKEKLFFGSGTQLSVL.